These T cell receptor beta chains were read from a single sample in a study of cytomegalovirus exposure and HLA in healthy donors. Clones were read by immunoSEQ multiplex PCR, and TCRdb kept only the in-frame ones, dropping some. The sample has roughly 93,000 clones; around 76% are singletons. Material for sequencing was PBMCs. The receptor source for this set is a man aged 25-40 years in good health and CMV-seronegative. Both conserved end residues are part of each CDR3. A D gene is named only where the DNA matches it firmly. Not all rows give a size; the values are once, few, many and, for expanded clones, a class.

V,J,D,size,CDR3,DNA
TRBV6-1,TRBJ2-3,TRBD2,-,CASSEGSSGLAADTQYF,TGTGCCAGCAGTGAAGGCAGCTCGGGACTAGCGGCAGATACGCAGTATTTT
TRBV5-6,TRBJ1-5,TRBD1,-,CASSPYPGTGGPSNQPQHF,TGTGCCAGCAGCCCTTATCCCGGGACAGGGGGTCCTAGCAATCAGCCCCAGCATTTT
TRBV5-6,TRBJ2-7,-,few,CASRGRGSYEQYF,TGTGCCAGCAGAGGCCGGGGTTCCTACGAGCAGTACTTC
TRBV28,TRBJ2-3,-,once,CASSLGSLSTDTQYF,TGTGCCAGCAGTTTAGGTAGCCTTAGCACAGATACGCAGTATTTT
TRBV7-9,TRBJ1-2,TRBD1,-,CASSSDRDLAGYTF,TGTGCCAGCAGCTCGGACAGGGATTTGGCTGGCTACACCTTC
TRBV5-1,TRBJ2-1,TRBD2,-,CASRKPLAGGDEQFF,TGCGCCAGCAGAAAACCGCTAGCGGGAGGGGATGAGCAGTTCTTC
TRBV4-2,TRBJ1-4,-,-,CASRPAGGPKNEKLFF,TGTGCCAGCAGACCGGCCGGGGGACCCAAAAATGAAAAACTGTTTTTT
TRBV29-1,TRBJ2-1,-,-,CSVESAAEQFF,TGCAGCGTTGAATCAGCGGCAGAGCAGTTCTTC
TRBV27,TRBJ1-3,-,-,CASSYNSGNTIYF,TGTGCCAGCAGTTATAACTCTGGAAACACCATATATTTT
TRBV7-2,TRBJ2-1,-,-,CASSFEFYVAYNEQFF,TGTGCCAGCAGCTTTGAATTCTATGTTGCGTACAATGAGCAGTTCTTC
TRBV12-5,TRBJ2-2,-,once,CASGIGQGGGELFF,TGTGCTAGTGGTATCGGACAAGGCGGCGGGGAGCTGTTTTTT
TRBV27,TRBJ2-1,-,-,CASSRTSAYNEQFF,TGTGCCAGCAGTCGGACATCCGCGTACAATGAGCAGTTCTTC
TRBV19,TRBJ1-1,-,-,CAIKDTMNTEAFF,TGTGCCATTAAGGACACCATGAACACTGAAGCTTTCTTT
TRBV11-2,TRBJ2-5,-,-,CASSQNSDQETQYF,TGTGCCAGCAGCCAAAACTCGGACCAAGAGACCCAGTACTTC
TRBV29-1,TRBJ1-2,TRBD1,-,CSVRDRGRGYGYTF,TGCAGCGTGCGGGACAGGGGGCGCGGCTATGGCTACACCTTC
TRBV11-3,TRBJ2-2,TRBD2,once,CASSLLASGHTGELFF,TGTGCCAGCAGCTTATTGGCTAGCGGTCACACCGGGGAGCTGTTTTTT
TRBV6-1,TRBJ2-1,TRBD2,-,CASSVGGSSYNEQFF,TGTGCCAGCAGTGTGGGCGGGAGCTCCTACAATGAGCAGTTCTTC
TRBV14,TRBJ1-2,-,-,CASSPTGKTRGGYTF,TGTGCCAGCAGCCCCACTGGTAAGACTCGCGGGGGCTACACCTTC
TRBV7-2,TRBJ2-1,TRBD1,-,CASSLRGQGHEQFF,TGTGCCAGCAGCCTAAGGGGACAGGGCCATGAGCAGTTCTTC
TRBV7-9,TRBJ1-2,-,-,CASSPGKGYGYTF,TGTGCCAGCAGCCCCGGGAAGGGCTATGGCTACACCTTC
TRBV27,TRBJ1-2,-,once,CASSLRQAQDYGYTF,TGTGCCAGCAGTTTACGACAGGCTCAGGACTATGGCTACACCTTC
TRBV9,TRBJ2-1,TRBD2,-,CASSDPLAGGYNEQFF,TGTGCCAGCAGCGACCCACTAGCGGGAGGTTATAATGAGCAGTTCTTC
TRBV6-1,TRBJ2-3,TRBD2,-,CASSEWTSGEITDTQYF,TGTGCCAGCAGTGAATGGACTAGCGGGGAAATCACAGATACGCAGTATTTT
TRBV6-1,TRBJ1-1,-,-,CASRGRTEAFF,TGTGCCAGCAGGGGGAGGACGGAAGCTTTCTTT
TRBV9,TRBJ2-4,TRBD1,-,CASSPGTGRILAKNIQYF,TGTGCCAGCAGCCCCGGGACAGGGAGAATTCTAGCCAAAAACATTCAGTACTTC
TRBV19,TRBJ1-5,-,once,CASSIYGSRGQPQHF,TGTGCCAGTAGTATATATGGGAGCCGCGGTCAGCCCCAGCATTTT